The next 16 T cell receptor beta chains were all read from a single sample in a study of T cell responses to AZD1222 COVID-19 vaccine. Some clones are missing from TCRdb's copy, which holds only in-frame ones; the method was immunoSEQ multiplex PCR. Counted here are about 60,000 clones, around 80% occurring once; the ten biggest clones make up less than 4.5%. Specimen: peripheral blood, collected 28 days after the second AZD1222 dose. The receptors originated from an adult who received the AZD1222 COVID-19 vaccine.

This clone has just one count. The DNA for the CDR3 is TGTGCCAGCAGCGAGAGGACTAGCGGGGGCTTCTACAATGAGCAGTTCTTC. As protein: CASSERTSGGFYNEQFF. The chain is built from TRBV9 and TRBJ2-1, with 13 nucleotides matching TRBD2. This CDR3 has 17 residues. With V trimmed by 3 bases and J by 3 bases, 6 bases remained unmatched. Germline CDR1 and CDR2: SGDLS and YYNGEE.

The chain is built from TRBV6-5 and TRBJ1-2; TRBD1 matches 7 bases. This CDR3 contains 14 residues. Germline-derived CDR1 and CDR2 are MNHEY and SVGAGI. J gave up 2 bases and V 7 bases, and 7 bases lay outside the gene matches. In nucleotides, the CDR3 is TGTGCCAGCACCCAGGGACAGATAAACTATGGCTACACCTTC. Protein sequence: CASTQGQINYGYTF.

The CDR3 DNA reads TGTGCCAGCAGTTACTCGATGTGGCATAGGAACACCGGGGAGCTGTTTTTT. This codes for CASSYSMWHRNTGELFF. This rearrangement joins TRBV6-2 or TRBV6-3 to TRBJ2-2; D unresolved. The germline gives CDR1 MNHEY, CDR2 SVGEGT. The CDR3 has 17 amino acids. V lost 0 bases to trimming and J lost 1 base, with 12 bases between them.

The chain carries TRBV5-6 and TRBJ2-5; maybe TRBD2 (6 bases). Trimming removed 3 bases at V and 2 bases at J, with 8 bases between. There are 13 residues in the CDR3. CDR1 SGHDT and CDR2 YYEEEE come from the germline V gene. CDR3 protein: CASSWGLQETQYF. The CDR3 DNA follows: TGTGCCAGCAGCTGGGGACTGCAAGAGACCCAGTACTTC.

The gene calls are TRBV11-3 and TRBJ2-5; D is undetermined. The CDR3 loop spans 14 amino acids. Trimming cost V 3 bases and J 2 bases, with 10 bases left between them. Germline CDR1 is SGHNT and CDR2 is YENEEA. CDR3 protein: CASSFGIGQETQYF. CDR3 bases: TGTGCCAGCAGCTTCGGTATAGGACAAGAGACCCAGTACTTC.

This clone was detected only once. The chain joins TRBV7-3 to TRBJ2-3, with TRBD2 matching over 8 bases. This CDR3 contains 17 residues. Per the germline V gene, CDR1 is SGHTA and CDR2 is FQGTGA. J was trimmed by 4 bases and V by 1 base; bases with no gene match: 10. CDR3 loop: CASSLMGMSGGADTQYF. The DNA of the CDR3 is TGTGCCAGCAGCTTAATGGGAATGAGCGGGGGCGCAGATACGCAGTATTTT.

J is TRBJ2-3 and V is TRBV7-2, with 9 bases fitting TRBD2. After removal of 0 bases from V and 4 bases from J, the junction contained 2 bases not matched to a gene. Germline CDR1 and CDR2: SGHTA and FQGNSA. The CDR3 sequence is 15 residues long. Written as DNA, the CDR3 is TGTGCCAGCAGCTTAGCGCCTAGCGGGGCAGATACGCAGTATTTT. Amino acids: CASSLAPSGADTQYF.

The chain has TRBV4-2 and TRBJ2-1, with 11 bases lining up with TRBD1. Germline lookup yields CDR1 LGHNA and CDR2 YNFKEQ. Germline trimming cut 6 bases from V and 8 bases from J; bases unmatched to any gene: 9. The CDR3 runs to 15 residues. The CDR3 region is CASRSLGQGAYEQFF. DNA for the CDR3: TGTGCCAGCAGGTCGCTTGGACAGGGGGCTTATGAGCAGTTCTTC.

The chain couples TRBV7-2 to TRBJ1-5; the D is unclear. CDR1 and CDR2 from the germline V gene are SGHTA and FQGNSA. The CDR3 extends over 14 amino acids. The germline V and J ends were trimmed by 4 bases and 3 bases, with 10 bases remaining between them. DNA for the CDR3: TGTGCCAGCAGCTCCGTGACGACCAATCAGCCCCAGCATTTT. Residues: CASSSVTTNQPQHF.

This clone was picked up a small number of times. The gene calls are TRBV7-9 and TRBJ2-2; D might be TRBD2 (6 bases). The CDR3 has 17 amino acids. The V end was cut by 4 bases, the J end by 0 bases, with 15 bases between. Per the germline V gene, CDR1 is SEHNR and CDR2 is FQNEAQ (reference sequence). CDR3 DNA: TGTGCCAGCAGCTGGCCCGGGGGTCGGACGAACACCGGGGAGCTGTTTTTT. This codes for CASSWPGGRTNTGELFF.

This chain's CDR3 is CASSESRETQYF. The CDR3 DNA sequence: TGTGCCAGCAGTGAATCACGCGAGACCCAGTACTTC. This sequence joins TRBV25-1 and TRBJ2-5; D not resolved. The CDR3 runs to 12 residues. CDR1 is MGHDK, CDR2 SYGVNS, per germline. V was trimmed by 1 base and J by 5 bases, leaving 5 bases between them.

The rearrangement joins TRBV10-3 to TRBJ1-1; D uncertain. Germline V lookup: CDR1 ENHRY, CDR2 SYGVKD. Trimming took 3 bases from V and 0 from J, leaving 5 bases between them. The CDR3 is made up of 13 amino acids. CDR3 bases: TGTGCCATCAGTGACAGAGTGAACACTGAAGCTTTCTTT. Translation: CAISDRVNTEAFF.

This clone turned up a few times. The chain couples TRBV28 to TRBJ1-1; D remains unclear. V dropped 3 bases and J dropped 1 base, with 6 bases sitting between them. This CDR3 is 13 amino acids long. Germline CDR1 reads MDHEN; CDR2 reads SYDVKM. In nucleotides, the CDR3 is TGTGCCAGCAGTTTTATACAGAACACTGAAGCTTTCTTT. Its protein product is CASSFIQNTEAFF.

The chain has TRBV9 and TRBJ1-2; D might be TRBD1 (5 bases). V lost 2 bases, J lost 6 bases, and 14 bases lay in between. This CDR3 has 14 residues. CDR1 and CDR2 (germline): SGDLS, YYNGEE. The DNA for the CDR3 is TGTGCCAGCAGCGTGGCCCCGGGGCTGGATGGCTACACCTTC. Protein sequence: CASSVAPGLDGYTF.

CDR3 in DNA: TGTGCCAGCAGTTTATTGGCGGGGCCCCTCTCCTACAATGAGCAGTTCTTC. Translation gives CASSLLAGPLSYNEQFF. The J gene is TRBJ2-1, the V gene TRBV28; perhaps TRBD2 as D (6 bases). The length of the CDR3 is 17 residues. V dropped 1 base and J dropped 0 bases, with 13 bases sitting between them. Germline-derived CDR1 and CDR2 are MDHEN and SYDVKM.

The V and J genes are TRBV29-1 and TRBJ1-2, with D possibly matching TRBD1 (6 bases). Germline V gene data show CDR1 as SQVTM and CDR2 as ANQGSEA. V lost 0 bases to trimming and J lost 6 bases, with 8 bases between them. This CDR3 has 12 residues. The chain's CDR3 is CSVEERGDGYTF. The CDR3 bases are TGCAGCGTTGAAGAGAGGGGGGATGGCTACACCTTC.